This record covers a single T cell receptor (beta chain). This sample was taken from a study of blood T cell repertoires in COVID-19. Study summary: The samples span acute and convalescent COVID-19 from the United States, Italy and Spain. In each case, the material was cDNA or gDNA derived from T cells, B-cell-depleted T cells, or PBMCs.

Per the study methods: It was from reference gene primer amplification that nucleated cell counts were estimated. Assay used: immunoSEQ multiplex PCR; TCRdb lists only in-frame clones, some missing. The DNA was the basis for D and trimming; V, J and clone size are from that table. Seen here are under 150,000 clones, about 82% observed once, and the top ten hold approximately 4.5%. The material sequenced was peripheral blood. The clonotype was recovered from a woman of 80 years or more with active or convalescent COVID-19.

The CDR3 sequence: CASSLKQDYEQYF. CDR3 nucleotide sequence: TGTGCCAGCAGCTTGAAACAAGACTACGAGCAGTACTTC. This chain uses TRBV5-6 with TRBJ2-7; D is uncertain. CDR3 size: 13 residues. Germline V gives CDR1 SGHDT, CDR2 YYEEEE. With 1 base removed from V and 3 bases from J, the gap between germline ends came to 8 bases.